Sequencing of this T cell receptor beta chain was carried out in a study of shared clonotypes between healthy human individuals. CD8 cells regarded as naive lacked CD45RO, were positively chosen for CCR7, and omitted terminally differentiated effector memory CD45RA+ cells. Here immunoSEQ multiplex PCR was the method, and the copy in TCRdb shows in-frame clones only, minus some. The data hold some 2.1 million clones, with approximately 94% observed a single time. The CDR3 extends over 13 amino acids. V lost 6 bases to trimming and J lost 4 bases, with 11 bases between them. Looked up from germline, CDR1 is ENHRY and CDR2 is SYGVKD.

This TCR came from a man younger than 35 in good health. The chain carries TRBV10-3 and TRBJ2-3; either TRBD1 or TRBD2 may fit D (5 bases each). The sequenced material came from naive CD8+ T cells sorted from blood. CDR3 nucleotides: TGTGCCATCAGCCCTGAGGGGCCAGATACGCAGTATTTT. This gives the protein CAISPEGPDTQYF.